This T cell receptor (beta chain) was recovered during a study of blood T cell repertoires in COVID-19. Study information: Donors in Cohort 3 who had recovered were those with two negative PCRs, healthcare professional clearance, or resolution of their symptoms. Sample material is recorded as cDNA or gDNA derived from T cells, B-cell-depleted T cells, or PBMCs.

The study drew participants aged about 18 to 89 years from about two dozen US areas. Assignment of participants to cohorts was predicated upon participant-reported clinical history. The data were produced by immunoSEQ multiplex PCR, yet TCRdb's version contains in-frame clones alone and is incomplete. The sample shows over 200,000 clones, 86% of them seen only once. V was shortened by 7 bases and J by 0 bases, with 12 bases between the two germline ends. Looked up from germline, CDR1 is GTSNPN and CDR2 is SVGIG (reference sequence). The CDR3 is made up of 13 amino acids. The sequencing input was PBMCs or T cells enriched from blood (not recorded which). V usage is TRBV30 and J usage is TRBJ1-2, with D possibly matching TRBD1 (6 bases). The sequence was collected from a woman in her forties or fifties in a cohort exposed to, infected with or recovered from COVID-19 (not recorded which). DNA for the CDR3: TGTGCCTCCACGGACAGAGCTAACTATGGCTACACCTTC. This sequence encodes CASTDRANYGYTF.